Listed here are 22 T cell receptor beta chains from one sample, sequenced in a study of blood T cell repertoires in COVID-19. Clones were read by immunoSEQ multiplex PCR, and TCRdb kept only the in-frame ones, dropping some. Of around 72,000 clones in the sample, 75% to 90% were seen once. The sample taken for sequencing was peripheral blood. The receptors derive from a woman at least 80 years old with acute or convalescent COVID-19.

The V gene is TRBV3-1 (or the pseudogene TRBV3-2), the J gene TRBJ2-3; perhaps TRBD2 as D (6 bases). V was cut by 5 bases and J by 2 bases, with 17 bases left in between. CDR3 length equals 16 residues. The germline V gene has CDR1 LGHDT and CDR2 YNNKEL (reference sequence). In nucleotides, the CDR3 is TGTGCCAGCAGCTCTGGAGGGTCCCCCTTCACAGATACGCAGTATTTT. It encodes CASSSGGSPFTDTQYF.

This rearrangement joins TRBV5-1 to TRBJ2-7; the match to TRBD2 covers 9 bases. V was pared by 2 bases and J by 6 bases, with 9 bases of the junction left unmatched. The CDR3 runs 15 residues. From germline, CDR1 is SGHRS and CDR2 YFSETQ. The CDR3 reads CASSLPSSGVLEQYF. In DNA, the CDR3 is TGCGCCAGCAGCTTACCCTCTAGCGGGGTACTCGAGCAGTACTTC.

This rearrangement joins TRBV7-3 to TRBJ1-3, with a weak D call TRBD1 (5 bases). Looked up from germline, CDR1 is SGHTA and CDR2 is FQGTGA. Trimming shortened V by 2 bases and J by 0 bases, and 8 bases separated the two germline ends. The CDR3 runs to 15 residues. In nucleotides, the CDR3 is TGTGCCAGCAGCTTATCGACAGACTCTGGAAACACCATATATTTT. It codes for CASSLSTDSGNTIYF.

This chain links TRBV30 with TRBJ1-6, with 10 bases aligning to TRBD1. This CDR3 has 15 amino acids. CDR1 is GTSNPN, CDR2 SVGIG, per germline (reference sequence). V shed 7 bases and J 4 bases; nucleotides not matched to a gene: 7. The CDR3 DNA follows: TGTGCCTCCCAACTGGGACAGGGGTATAATTCACCCCTCCACTTT. It translates to CASQLGQGYNSPLHF.

This clone was observed a single time. The chain joins TRBV2 to TRBJ1-2; possibly TRBD1 for D (6 bases). CDR3 length: 15 residues. V lost 3 bases and J lost 2, with 13 bases in between. Looked up from germline, CDR1 is SNHLY and CDR2 is FYNNEI. As DNA, the CDR3 is TGTGCCAGCAGTGAGGGACAAGGGAAAAACTATGGCTACACCTTC. Translating gives CASSEGQGKNYGYTF.

J is TRBJ1-5 and V is TRBV3-1 (or the pseudogene TRBV3-2); tentatively, D is TRBD1 (5 bases). The CDR3 is made up of 14 amino acids. Germline V lookup: CDR1 LGHDT, CDR2 YNNKEL (reference sequence). The V end lost 4 bases, the J end lost 5 bases, and 12 bases lay between the germline ends. CDR3 sequence: CASSLRVTDQPQHF. CDR3 nucleotides: TGTGCCAGCAGCCTCAGGGTAACGGATCAGCCCCAGCATTTT.

The chain is built from TRBV12-3 or TRBV12-4 and TRBJ2-7; D is unresolved. Trimming stripped 0 bases from V and 5 bases from J, with 8 bases between. The length of the CDR3 is 13 residues. CDR3 in DNA: TGTGCCAGCAGTTTAGCCAGGTTCCACGAGCAGTACTTC. Residues: CASSLARFHEQYF.

This chain joins TRBV27 and TRBJ1-5, with TRBD1 matching over 7 bases. This CDR3 comprises 14 residues. J was trimmed by 6 bases and V by 4 bases; bases with no gene match: 6. CDR1 is MNHEY and CDR2 is SMNVEV in the germline V gene (reference sequence). CDR3 amino acids: CASSSPNRGQPQHF. The CDR3 DNA sequence: TGTGCCAGCAGTTCGCCAAACAGGGGTCAGCCCCAGCATTTT.

In DNA form, the CDR3 reads TGTGCCAGCAGCTTCACCACTAGCGGGAGGGGTGCCACAGATACGCAGTATTTT. Its protein is CASSFTTSGRGATDTQYF. The chain links TRBV7-8 to TRBJ2-3; 13 bases align to TRBD2. Unmatched junction bases numbered 8, after V lost 3 bases and J lost 2 bases. This CDR3 is 18 amino acids long. In germline, CDR1 is SGHVS, CDR2 FQNEAQ.

The gene calls are TRBV19 and TRBJ1-6; D not certain. The V and J ends lost 1 base and 6 bases respectively, with 7 bases between them. CDR1 and CDR2 from the germline V gene are LNHDA and SQIVND (reference sequence). There are 14 residues in the CDR3. CDR3 sequence reads: CASSIVAGNSPLHF. In nucleotides, the CDR3 is TGTGCCAGTAGTATAGTAGCCGGTAATTCACCCCTCCACTTT.

This chain connects TRBV19 to TRBJ2-2; tentatively, D is TRBD2 (7 bases). The CDR3 sequence is 13 residues long. Germline values: CDR1 LNHDA, CDR2 SQIVND (reference sequence). V was cut by 7 bases and J by 5 bases, with 11 bases left in between. The CDR3 loop reads CASKRGGTGELFF. CDR3 nucleotides: TGTGCCAGTAAGAGGGGGGGTACCGGGGAGCTGTTTTTT. Looking up the rest from reference TRBV19 and TRBJ2-2 gives the full variable domain: DGGITQSPKYLFRKEGQNVTLSCEQNLNHDAMYWYRQDPGQGLRLIYYSQIVNDFQKGDIAEGYSVSREKKESFPLTVTSAQKNPTAFYLCASKRGGTGELFFGEGSRLTVL.

The J gene is TRBJ1-2, the V gene TRBV28, with 11 bases fitting TRBD1. V lost 6 bases, J lost 5 bases, and 5 bases stayed unmatched. In germline, CDR1 is MDHEN, CDR2 SYDVKM. The CDR3 consists of 14 residues. The CDR3 loop reads CASSSGQGAYGYTF. CDR3 nucleotide sequence: TGTGCCAGCAGCTCCGGACAGGGGGCATATGGCTACACCTTC.

This clone was seen more than once but under ten times. J is TRBJ1-4 and V is TRBV4-1, with unresolved D. Germline V gives CDR1 MGHRA, CDR2 YSYEKL. Trimming left V 1 base short and J 8 bases short, with 8 bases between. CDR3 size: 13 residues. In DNA form, the CDR3 reads TGCGCCAGCAGCCAAGTGGGAGAAGAAAAACTGTTTTTT. Its protein product is CASSQVGEEKLFF.

This chain uses TRBV18 with TRBJ1-2; D not certain. V was cut by 1 base and J by 4 bases, with 7 bases left in between. CDR1 and CDR2 (germline): KGHSH, LQKENI. This CDR3 is 13 amino acids long. The CDR3 is CASSPQETYGYTF. The CDR3 nucleotides read TGTGCCAGCTCACCACAGGAGACCTATGGCTACACCTTC.

The V and J genes are TRBV7-8 and TRBJ2-5, with D perhaps TRBD1 (6 bases). This CDR3 is 15 amino acids long. Trimming cost V 3 bases and J 2 bases, with 13 bases left between them. Germline V CDR1 and CDR2: SGHVS, FQNEAQ. The CDR3 bases are TGTGCCAGCAGCTTGGGGACAAGATCTCAAGAGACCCAGTACTTC. Its protein is CASSLGTRSQETQYF. The whole variable domain, filled in from reference TRBV7-8 and TRBJ2-5, reads GAGVSQSPRYKVAKRGQDVALRCDPISGHVSLFWYQQALGQGPEFLTYFQNEAQLDKSGLPSDRFFAERPEGSVSTLKIQRTQQEDSAVYLCASSLGTRSQETQYFGPGTRLLVL.

V gene TRBV5-1 combines with J gene TRBJ2-1; 9 bases align to TRBD1. Per the germline V gene, CDR1 is SGHRS and CDR2 is YFSETQ. The J segment lost 3 bases and the V segment lost 5 bases, leaving 3 bases of the junction unmatched. The length of the CDR3 is 14 residues. The CDR3, as DNA: TGCGCCAGCAGAAGACAGGGGGACTACAATGAGCAGTTCTTC. It codes for CASRRQGDYNEQFF.

The rearrangement uses TRBV6-5 and TRBJ1-6; 9 bases are shared with TRBD1. Germline CDR1 reads MNHEY; CDR2 reads SVGAGI. V lost 7 bases to trimming and J lost 8 bases; unmatched junction nucleotides: 6. The CDR3 has 14 amino acids. The CDR3 sequence is CASNWGQGHSPLHF. CDR3 DNA sequence: TGTGCCAGCAATTGGGGACAGGGTCATTCACCCCTCCACTTT.

Here the CDR3 reads CAWSSSVHEQYF. DNA for the CDR3: TGTGCCTGGAGCTCCTCAGTCCACGAGCAGTACTTC. J is TRBJ2-7 and V is TRBV30; unclear D gene. The CDR3 runs to 12 residues. Germline lookup yields CDR1 GTSNPN and CDR2 SVGIG (reference sequence). Trimming pared 3 bases from V and 5 bases from J, leaving 11 bases between.

J is TRBJ2-3 and V is TRBV5-5; D is unclear. Trimming cost V 5 bases and J 6 bases, with 13 bases left between them. Germline CDR1 is SGHKS and CDR2 is YYEKEE (reference sequence). This CDR3 contains 13 residues. CDR3 sequence reads: CASRFNVRDTQYF. The CDR3 DNA sequence: TGTGCCAGCAGATTCAACGTGAGGGATACGCAGTATTTT.

This clone has more than one count but fewer than ten. The chain is built from TRBV5-1 and TRBJ1-6; D remains unclear. V was clipped by 0 bases and J by 7 bases, with 5 bases between them. Germline loops: CDR1 SGHRS, CDR2 YFSETQ. This CDR3 is 13 amino acids long. The CDR3 spells CASSLARNSPLHF. The DNA of the CDR3 is TGCGCCAGCAGCTTGGCCAGGAATTCACCCCTCCACTTT. The variable domain in full, with the rest retrieved from reference TRBV5-1 and TRBJ1-6, is KAGVTQTPRYLIKTRGQQVTLSCSPISGHRSVSWYQQTPGQGLQFLFEYFSETQRNKGNFPGRFSGRQFSNSRSEMNVSTLELGDSALYLCASSLARNSPLHFGNGTRLTVT.

This chain links TRBV19 with TRBJ1-1, with D unclear. This CDR3 region has 14 residues. Trimming stripped 4 bases from V and 0 bases from J, with 9 bases between. Germline V CDR1 and CDR2: LNHDA, SQIVND (reference sequence). CDR3 in amino acids: CASSRAVMNTEAFF. The CDR3 DNA sequence: TGTGCCAGTAGTAGGGCAGTCATGAACACTGAAGCTTTCTTT.

The gene calls are TRBV9 and TRBJ2-2, with D possibly matching TRBD2 (6 bases). Trimming removed 2 bases at V and 0 bases at J, with 11 bases between. CDR3 size: 16 residues. The germline CDR1 and CDR2 sequences are SGDLS and YYNGEE. CDR3: CASSVGGRTNTGELFF. CDR3 nucleotide sequence: TGTGCCAGCAGCGTGGGGGGACGTACGAACACCGGGGAGCTGTTTTTT.